The subject of this entry is one T cell receptor (beta chain). This sample stems from a study of blood T cell repertoires in COVID-19. J lost 5 bases, V lost 5 bases, and 16 bases had no gene match. CDR1 is SGHTA and CDR2 is FQGTGA in the germline V gene. The CDR3 has 18 residues. Authors' processing steps: Scientists estimated how many nucleated cells there were by amplifying reference gene primers. The assay was immunoSEQ multiplex PCR, and TCRdb's table has in-frame clones only and misses some. V, J and clone size were drawn from that table, and D and trimming were deduced from the DNA. This table has about 200,000 clones, roughly 86% appearing once.

The specimen sequenced was PBMCs or T cells enriched from blood (not recorded which). This clonotype originated in a man aged 40-55 years with acute COVID-19. The chain is built from TRBV7-3 and TRBJ2-3; 10 nucleotides align to TRBD2. The CDR3: CASSLTVGLAGVGDTQYF. The DNA for the CDR3 is TGTGCCAGCAGCCTCACGGTTGGTCTAGCGGGAGTTGGAGATACGCAGTATTTT.